The 6 T cell receptor beta chains below come from one sample, sequenced in a study of tumor-infiltrating lymphocytes in localized non-small cell lung cancer. Data came from immunoSEQ multiplex PCR; TCRdb stores just in-frame clones and leaves some out. The repertoire holds more than 12,000 clones, roughly four fifths seen once, with roughly 2.7% in the top ten. Input material: lung tumor tissue. The receptor source for this set is a human donor with non-small cell lung cancer.

The chain employs TRBV6-6 and TRBJ1-1; no reliable D call. The V and J ends lost 4 bases and 5 bases respectively, with 17 bases between them. Looked up from germline, CDR1 is MNHNY and CDR2 is SVGAGI (reference sequence). The CDR3 has 15 amino acids. This chain's CDR3 is CASSFDGSPITEAFF. CDR3 nucleotides: TGTGCCAGCAGTTTCGATGGGTCGCCAATAACTGAAGCTTTCTTT.

The rearrangement uses TRBV11-3 and TRBJ2-4; perhaps TRBD1 as D (5 bases). The V end was cut by 2 bases, the J end by 6 bases, with 14 bases between. The germline V gene has CDR1 SGHNT and CDR2 YENEEA. The CDR3 consists of 15 residues. The CDR3 spells CASSLSRDWGNIQYF. The DNA for the CDR3 is TGTGCCAGCAGCTTAAGCAGGGATTGGGGAAACATTCAGTACTTC.

The gene calls are TRBV4-2 and TRBJ2-5, with 8 nucleotides matching TRBD1. The CDR3 extends over 16 amino acids. The junction had 8 bases not matched to a gene; V was cut back by 0 bases and J by 5 bases. Germline loops: CDR1 LGHNA, CDR2 YNFKEQ. The CDR3 protein is CASSQDRGRKGETQYF. The CDR3, as DNA: TGTGCCAGCAGCCAAGACAGGGGGCGGAAGGGGGAGACCCAGTACTTC.

The chain uses TRBV5-6 and TRBJ1-2, with D perhaps matching TRBD1 (5 bases). V gave up 0 bases and J gave up 5 bases, with 14 bases separating them. This CDR3 contains 15 residues. Germline loops: CDR1 SGHDT, CDR2 YYEEEE. DNA for the CDR3: TGTGCCAGCAGCTTGGAGGGACCCGGGGAATATGGCTACACCTTC. It codes for CASSLEGPGEYGYTF.

The J gene is TRBJ2-7, the V gene TRBV6-1; 8 bases match TRBD2. CDR1 and CDR2 (germline): MNHNS, SASEGT. This CDR3 spans 15 amino acids. The trim removed 6 bases at V and 4 bases at J, leaving 11 bases unmatched. The CDR3 coding sequence is TGTGCCAGCAGCAATATGGGCGGGAGGACTTACGAGCAGTACTTC. It codes for CASSNMGGRTYEQYF.

The chain carries TRBV4-2 and TRBJ2-7; TRBD2 agrees at 7 bases. This CDR3 contains 14 residues. V was pared by 4 bases and J by 2 bases, with 5 bases of the junction left unmatched. Germline CDR1 LGHNA, CDR2 YNFKEQ. CDR3 sequence: CASSREGGTYEQYF. DNA for the CDR3: TGTGCCAGCAGCCGGGAGGGCGGGACCTACGAGCAGTACTTC.